Listed here are 13 T cell receptor beta chains from one sample, sequenced in a study of regulatory T cells in long-lasting Graves disease. Arm-PCR with iRepertoire HTBI primers amplified the CDR3 regions for these TCR beta libraries. TCRdb reprocessed the multiplex PCR reads with MiXCR, giving one entry per CDR3 protein. Seen here are 350,000 to 500,000 distinct CDR3 sequences, about a sixth observed once, and the top ten hold about 25%. Noted time point: newly diagnosed GD, antithyroid drugs for less than 3 months. From RNA extracted from PBMCs, the TCR library was made. These data also formed part of another study, on T cells in Graves' hyperthyroidism and ophthalmopathy.

Material: peripheral blood mononuclear cells (PBMCs), obtained at new diagnosis, from a patient treated with antithyroid drugs. These receptors all come from a young woman with Graves disease.

This clonotype has more than one count but fewer than ten. The rearrangement uses TRBV14 and TRBJ2-1; 13 bases fit TRBD2. In germline, CDR1 is SGHDN, CDR2 FVKESK. The J segment lost 8 bases and the V segment lost 2 bases, leaving 3 bases of the junction unmatched. CDR3 length equals 15 residues. Here the CDR3 reads CASSQTSGRAHEQFF. CDR3 nucleotide sequence: TGTGCCAGCAGCCAAACTAGCGGGAGGGCCCATGAGCAGTTCTTC.

The V call is TRBV7-9, the J call TRBJ1-2; a weak D match, TRBD1 (6 bases). V lost 6 bases to trimming and J lost 7 bases, with 12 bases between them. Germline V gene data show CDR1 as SEHNR and CDR2 as FQNEAQ (reference sequence). CDR3 length equals 12 residues. The CDR3 here is CASSSQGRGYTF. DNA for the CDR3: TGTGCCAGCAGTTCACAGGGTCGTGGCTACACCTTC. Complete variable domain (other parts from reference TRBV7-9 and TRBJ1-2): DTGVSQNPRHKITKRGQNVTFRCDPISEHNRLYWYRQTLGQGPEFLTYFQNEAQLEKSRLLSDRFSAERPKGSFSTLEIQRTEQGDSAMYLCASSSQGRGYTFGSGTRLTVV.

This clonotype was counted at least ten times. V gene TRBV10-3 combines with J gene TRBJ1-1, with D unresolved. Germline CDR1 and CDR2: ENHRY and SYGVKD. V was clipped by 6 bases and J by 0 bases, with 8 bases between them. This CDR3 contains 13 residues. The CDR3 sequence is CAIRSKMNTEAFF. As DNA, the CDR3 is TGTGCCATCAGGAGCAAGATGAACACTGAAGCTTTCTTT.

This clonotype has a count of ten or more. The rearrangement links TRBV7-2 to TRBJ2-5; D gene ambiguous. Germline V gene sequence: CDR1 SGHTA, CDR2 FQGNSA. V lost 0 bases and J 1 base, leaving 9 bases between the germline ends. The CDR3 totals 15 residues. CDR3 nucleotide sequence: TGTGCCAGCAGCTTAGCGGGTCAACTCCAAGAGACCCAGTACTTC. As protein: CASSLAGQLQETQYF.

Of note for this clonotype: Since a much larger clone is just one base distant, this may be a read error. This sequence joins TRBV10-3 and TRBJ2-1; 9 bases map to TRBD1. V lost 4 bases, J lost 10 bases, and 8 bases stayed unmatched. Germline CDR1 reads ENHRY; CDR2 reads SYGVKD. The CDR3 consists of 14 residues. The CDR3 here is CAISGGQGSYEQFF. CDR3 DNA: TGTGCCATCAGTGGGGGACAGGGATCCTACGAGCAGTTCTTC.

This clonotype showed up just a few times. CDR3 amino acids: CASSPTGADNSPLHF. The CDR3 nucleotides read TGTGCCAGCAGCCCTACAGGGGCCGATAATTCACCCCTCCACTTT. The gene calls are TRBV2 and TRBJ1-6; 7 bases line up with TRBD1. After removal of 6 bases from V and 5 bases from J, the junction contained 7 bases not matched to a gene. Germline V CDR1 and CDR2: SNHLY, FYNNEI. The CDR3 length is 15 residues.

This clonotype has at least ten counts. The chain has TRBV6-1 and TRBJ2-7, with 8 nucleotides matching TRBD1. This CDR3 is built from 14 residues. The germline V gene encodes CDR1 MNHNS and CDR2 SASEGT. V dropped 6 bases and J dropped 0; count of bases not matched to a gene: 4. Here the CDR3 DNA reads TGTGCCAGCAGATGGGACAGGCGCTCCTACGAGCAGTACTTC. Its protein is CASRWDRRSYEQYF.

Note on this clonotype: A far bigger clonotype differs at one base, so this is likely a read error. The chain recombines TRBV11-2 with TRBJ2-1; the D gene is possibly TRBD2 (5 bases). The CDR3 covers 14 residues. The ends were cut back, 0 bases at V and 10 bases at J, with 13 bases in the middle. Germline loops: CDR1 SGHAT, CDR2 FQNNGV. The CDR3 nucleotides are TGTGCCAGCAGCTTAGATCGACTACCGAACGAGCAGTTCTTC. This translates into CASSLDRLPNEQFF.

This clonotype was counted ten times or more. This chain links TRBV2 with TRBJ1-1; D uncertain. The germline V gene encodes CDR1 SNHLY and CDR2 FYNNEI. The V end was cut by 6 bases, the J end by 6 bases, with 11 bases between. The CDR3 is made up of 12 amino acids. Here the CDR3 DNA reads TGTGCCAGCAGCGAACACTGGTCTGAAGCTTTCTTT. It yields the protein CASSEHWSEAFF.

The chain has TRBV20-1 and TRBJ2-2; 9 nucleotides align to TRBD2. Germline V gene lookup returns CDR1 DFQATT and CDR2 SNEGSKA (reference sequence). This CDR3 has 16 residues. V was pared by 3 bases and J by 2 bases, with 7 bases of the junction left unmatched. The CDR3 bases are TGCAGTGCTAGCCCGGGACTAGCAGAAAACACCGGGGAGCTGTTTTTT. Its translation is CSASPGLAENTGELFF.

This clonotype was seen a handful of times. The rearrangement links TRBV5-1 to TRBJ2-2; 7 bases agree with TRBD2. V dropped 7 bases and J dropped 7; count of bases not matched to a gene: 10. The germline V gene has CDR1 SGHRS and CDR2 YFSETQ. This CDR3 contains 14 residues. The CDR3: CASRWREQNGELFF. The CDR3 nucleotides read TGCGCCAGCCGTTGGCGGGAGCAGAACGGGGAGCTGTTTTTT.

The table lists this clonotype with many counts. The CDR3 loop is CASSTTSGYNEQFF. DNA for the CDR3: TGTGCCAGCAGCACGACTAGCGGATACAATGAGCAGTTCTTC. This chain uses TRBV7-2 with TRBJ2-1; 9 nucleotides align to TRBD2. The CDR3 extends over 14 amino acids. With 5 bases clipped from V and 4 bases from J, the junction kept 3 bases outside the gene matches. In germline, CDR1 is SGHTA, CDR2 FQGNSA.

Ten or more counts support this clonotype. The J gene is TRBJ1-2, the V gene TRBV20-1, with 7 positions matching TRBD1. The CDR3 is 13 residues long. V dropped 4 bases and J dropped 6; count of bases not matched to a gene: 8. From germline, CDR1 is DFQATT and CDR2 SNEGSKA (reference sequence). CDR3 nucleotides: TGCAGTGCTACGACAGGGAGGCAGCATGGCTACACCTTC. It codes for CSATTGRQHGYTF.